The 22 T cell receptor beta chains given below trace back to one sample, sequenced in a study of post-analysis software for immune sequencing data. Study-level findings and limits: Patients used about five TRBV segments, including TRBV5-6, TRBV5-1 and TRBV20-1, more often than controls.

No antigen has been assigned to these receptors. Unique molecular identifiers featured in each of the TCR beta cDNA libraries. TCRdb itself ran the PCR reads through MiXCR, one entry per CDR3 protein. Seen here are around 700,000 distinct CDR3 sequences, approximately 59% observed once, and the top ten hold around 11%. Sequencing was performed on blood. The receptor set was obtained from a girl aged 2-15 years with multiple sclerosis.

This clonotype appeared a few times. The chain joins TRBV11-2 to TRBJ2-3; 9 nucleotides line up with TRBD1. V was clipped by 2 bases and J by 4 bases; unmatched bases: 4. Germline values: CDR1 SGHAT, CDR2 FQNNGV. This CDR3 is built from 15 residues. This CDR3 is CASSLWTGAADTQYF. CDR3 nucleotides: TGTGCCAGCAGCTTATGGACAGGGGCAGCAGATACGCAGTATTTT.

Written as DNA, the CDR3 is TGTGCCAGCAGTTTGGCAGGGAAGAGGTACAGCGATGAGCAGTTCTTC. Protein sequence: CASSLAGKRYSDEQFF. V and J are TRBV12-3 or TRBV12-4 and TRBJ2-1; D perhaps matches TRBD1 (5 bases). There are 16 residues in the CDR3. V was cut by 3 bases and J by 8 bases, with 20 bases left in between.

This clonotype showed up just a few times. The gene calls are TRBV7-2 and TRBJ1-2, with TRBD1 matching over 9 bases. Germline CDR1 is SGHTA and CDR2 is FQGNSA. V was clipped by 5 bases and J by 6 bases; unmatched bases: 7. The CDR3 is made up of 14 amino acids. The CDR3: CASSETGTGNGYTF. The CDR3 nucleotides read TGTGCCAGCAGCGAAACCGGGACAGGGAATGGCTACACCTTC.

This sequence joins TRBV6-5 and TRBJ1-2; D is possibly TRBD1 (5 bases). The V gene's germline CDR1 is MNHEY and CDR2 SVGAGI. The CDR3 runs to 13 residues. V dropped 6 bases and J dropped 4 bases, with 12 bases sitting between them. This CDR3 is CASSRRQGYGYTF. DNA of the CDR3: TGTGCCAGCAGCCGGCGGCAGGGCTATGGCTACACCTTC.

J is TRBJ2-1 and V is TRBV11-1, with 13 bases matching TRBD2. V shed 0 bases and J 5 bases; nucleotides not matched to a gene: 10. Germline V lookup: CDR1 SGHAT, CDR2 FQDESV (reference sequence). There are 19 residues in the CDR3. The CDR3 nucleotides read TGTGCCAGCAGCTTAGCAGGACTAGCGGGGGACCCCATACACAATGAGCAGTTCTTC. This translates into CASSLAGLAGDPIHNEQFF.

The chain uses TRBV5-1 and TRBJ2-7; TRBD2 might be the D (6 bases). Germline V gene data show CDR1 as SGHRS and CDR2 as YFSETQ. Between the trimmed V and J ends, which lost 0 bases and 6 bases, there was a span of 13 bases. The CDR3 consists of 14 residues. CDR3 in DNA: TGCGCCAGCAGCTTGGCCGGGACTGGGGGCGAGCAGTACTTC. Encoded protein: CASSLAGTGGEQYF.

This clonotype has only a few counts. V and J are TRBV7-8 and TRBJ1-1, with TRBD1 matching 8 bases. The CDR3 is made up of 15 amino acids. The junction had 1 base not matched to a gene; V was cut back by 0 bases and J by 1 base. CDR1 is SGHVS, CDR2 FQNEAQ, per germline. CDR3: CASSLADRGNTEAFF. Here the CDR3 DNA reads TGTGCCAGCAGCTTAGCTGACAGGGGGAACACTGAAGCTTTCTTT.

The chain uses TRBV5-1 and TRBJ1-1; D not certain. Trimming left V 5 bases short and J 8 bases short, with 13 bases between. The CDR3 runs to 12 residues. The germline V gene encodes CDR1 SGHRS and CDR2 YFSETQ. This CDR3 is CASRIIGNEAFF. The CDR3 DNA sequence: TGCGCCAGCAGAATTATCGGCAACGAAGCTTTCTTT.

This clonotype has just a few counts. This chain joins TRBV7-9 and TRBJ1-2; D may be TRBD1 (5 bases). Germline assignment: CDR1 SEHNR and CDR2 FQNEAQ (reference sequence). The V end lost 5 bases, the J end lost 4 bases, and 11 bases lay between the germline ends. The CDR3 covers 13 residues. CDR3 loop: CASSLGTLYGYTF. The CDR3 DNA sequence: TGTGCCAGCAGCCTCGGGACCCTCTATGGCTACACCTTC.

The chain uses TRBV4-3 and TRBJ1-4, with D maybe TRBD1 (5 bases). The germline V gene has CDR1 LGHNA and CDR2 YSLEER. Trimming removed 1 base at V and 7 bases at J, with 19 bases between. This CDR3 contains 17 residues. The CDR3 nucleotides are TGCGCCAGCAGCCAAGGGTTCCCTCGGGGGGGACCTGAAAAACTGTTTTTT. This sequence encodes CASSQGFPRGGPEKLFF.

The chain links TRBV14 to TRBJ1-5; TRBD1 aligns across 9 bases. Trimming took 3 bases from V and 3 from J; bases not matched to a gene: 6. The CDR3 consists of 16 residues. Germline CDR1 reads SGHDN; CDR2 reads FVKESK. CDR3 sequence: CASSQSWDRVNQPQHF. CDR3 bases: TGTGCCAGCAGCCAGAGCTGGGACAGGGTCAATCAGCCCCAGCATTTT.

This chain connects TRBV5-1 to TRBJ2-1; 12 nucleotides line up with TRBD1. Germline CDR1 and CDR2: SGHRS and YFSETQ. Losses at the gene ends were 5 bases for V and 8 bases for J; bases not matched to a gene: 8. There are 15 residues in the CDR3. Written as DNA, the CDR3 is TGCGCCAGCAGTCGGGACAGGGGGCCGTTCGATGAGCAGTTCTTC. It translates to CASSRDRGPFDEQFF.

This clonotype was seen more than once but under ten times. The V and J genes are TRBV20-1 and TRBJ2-1; D is possibly TRBD1 (6 bases). V was cut by 8 bases and J by 0 bases, with 14 bases left in between. The CDR3 runs to 14 residues. Germline CDR1 DFQATT, CDR2 SNEGSKA (reference sequence). CDR3 region: CSLYREPSYNEQFF. In nucleotides, the CDR3 is TGCAGTTTGTACAGGGAGCCCTCCTACAATGAGCAGTTCTTC.

CDR3 DNA: TGTGCCAGCAGTCTACAGGGGGCATATGGCTACACCTTC. It specifies CASSLQGAYGYTF. This chain connects TRBV12-3 or TRBV12-4 to TRBJ1-2; TRBD1 matches 9 bases. The CDR3 is 13 amino acids. V shed 5 bases, J shed 5 bases, and the junction held 3 bases outside the gene matches.

The CDR3 sequence: CASSQAIQGSPLHF. In nucleotides, the CDR3 is TGTGCCAGCAGCCAAGCTATACAGGGATCACCCCTCCACTTT. V usage is TRBV14 and J usage is TRBJ1-6; a possible D gene is TRBD1 (6 bases). Per germline, CDR1 SGHDN and CDR2 FVKESK. CDR3 length: 14 residues. Trimming took off 1 base at V and 10 bases at J, with 11 bases between the two ends.

V is TRBV29-1 and J is TRBJ1-1, with 9 bases lining up with TRBD1. There are 16 residues in the CDR3. Germline V gene lookup returns CDR1 SQVTM and CDR2 ANQGSEA. Losses at the gene ends were 7 bases for V and 10 bases for J; bases not matched to a gene: 22. DNA of the CDR3: TGCAGCGCGTTACAGGGGGCAGGGACCGGGACATCCGGAGCTTTCTTT. It is translated as CSALQGAGTGTSGAFF.

This rearrangement joins TRBV27 to TRBJ2-1; D not certain. The CDR3 is made up of 14 amino acids. The V end lost 4 bases, the J end lost 0 bases, and 7 bases lay between the germline ends. The V gene's germline CDR1 is MNHEY and CDR2 SMNVEV (reference sequence). CDR3 sequence: CASSYAGSYNEQFF. The CDR3 region has the DNA TGTGCCAGCAGTTACGCTGGCTCCTACAATGAGCAGTTCTTC.

This clonotype showed up just a few times. The V gene is TRBV5-1, the J gene TRBJ2-1; D remains unclear. Trimming left V 1 base short and J 9 bases short, with 5 bases between. Germline lookup yields CDR1 SGHRS and CDR2 YFSETQ. There are 11 residues in the CDR3. The CDR3 DNA reads TGCGCCAGCAGCTTGAAAACTGAGCAGTTCTTC. The encoded protein is CASSLKTEQFF.

V is TRBV10-3 and J is TRBJ2-3, with unresolved D. This CDR3 comprises 13 residues. V lost 7 bases to trimming and J lost 0 bases, with 8 bases between them. CDR1 ENHRY and CDR2 SYGVKD come from the germline V gene. The chain's CDR3 is CAITSDSTDTQYF. The CDR3 region has the DNA TGTGCCATCACCTCTGACAGCACAGATACGCAGTATTTT.

The CDR3 bases are TGTGCCAGCCGCTCGGGCCTGAACACCGGGGAGCTGTTTTTT. Translated, it gives CASRSGLNTGELFF. This rearrangement joins TRBV12-3 or TRBV12-4 to TRBJ2-2; D ambiguous. This CDR3 comprises 14 residues. The V gene lost 8 bases and the J gene lost 1 base, with 11 bases spanning the gap.

The V call is TRBV4-1, the J call TRBJ2-7, with D uncertain. Per the germline V gene, CDR1 is MGHRA and CDR2 is YSYEKL. Trimming left V 0 bases short and J 4 bases short, with 16 bases between. The CDR3 spans 16 residues. This CDR3 reads CASSQEVAIAGYEQYF. The CDR3 DNA follows: TGCGCCAGCAGCCAAGAAGTTGCCATTGCCGGGTACGAGCAGTACTTC.

This clonotype was seen a handful of times. V and J are TRBV10-3 and TRBJ2-4, with 9 bases fitting TRBD1. With 2 bases clipped from V and 3 bases from J, the junction kept 11 bases outside the gene matches. This CDR3 contains 18 residues. CDR1 and CDR2 (germline): ENHRY, SYGVKD. CDR3 DNA: TGTGCCATCAGTGAGCCTCCACAGGGGGCGCACGACAAAAACATTCAGTACTTC. The encoded protein is CAISEPPQGAHDKNIQYF.